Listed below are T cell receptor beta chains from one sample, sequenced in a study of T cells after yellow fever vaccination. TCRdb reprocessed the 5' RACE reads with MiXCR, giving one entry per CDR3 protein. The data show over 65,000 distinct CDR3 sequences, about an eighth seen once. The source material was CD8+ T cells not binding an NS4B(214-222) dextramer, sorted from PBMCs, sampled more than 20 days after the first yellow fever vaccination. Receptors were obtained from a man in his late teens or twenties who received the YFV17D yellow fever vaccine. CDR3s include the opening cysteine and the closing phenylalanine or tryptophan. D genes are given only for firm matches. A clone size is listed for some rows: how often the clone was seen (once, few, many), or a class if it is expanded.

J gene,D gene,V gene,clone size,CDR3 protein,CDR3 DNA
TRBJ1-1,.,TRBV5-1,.,CASSLGGIGMNTEAFF,TGCGCCAGCAGCTTAGGAGGGATAGGGATGAACACTGAAGCTTTCTTT
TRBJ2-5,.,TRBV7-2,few,CASSFIRRGGQETQYF,TGTGCCAGCAGCTTTATTCGGAGGGGGGGCCAAGAGACCCAGTACTTC
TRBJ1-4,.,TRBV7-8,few,CASSLAVHLKDEKLFF,TGTGCCAGCAGCTTAGCGGTCCACCTTAAGGATGAAAAACTGTTTTTT
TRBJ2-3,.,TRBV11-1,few,CASSAEVVVASSTDTQYF,TGTGCCAGCAGCGCCGAAGTAGTTGTAGCGTCTAGCACAGATACGCAGTATTTT
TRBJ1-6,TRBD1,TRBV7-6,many,CASSLSQGDSPLHF,TGTGCCAGCAGCTTGAGCCAGGGGGATTCACCCCTCCACTTT
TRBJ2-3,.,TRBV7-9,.,CASSDSPGPFTDTQYF,TGTGCCAGCAGCGACTCACCGGGCCCCTTCACAGATACGCAGTATTTT
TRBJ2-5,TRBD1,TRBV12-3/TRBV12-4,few,CASRPGTGVVGQETQYF,TGTGCCAGCAGACCCGGGACAGGGGTTGTAGGGCAAGAGACCCAGTACTTC
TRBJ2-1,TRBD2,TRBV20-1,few,CSARAGLTRGQFF,TGCAGTGCCCGAGCGGGGCTTACAAGGGGGCAGTTCTTC
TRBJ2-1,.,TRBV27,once,CASLLLGGQNEQFF,TGTGCCAGCCTCCTTCTAGGGGGGCAGAATGAGCAGTTCTTC
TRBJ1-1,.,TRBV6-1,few,CASISTGGTEAFF,TGTGCCAGCATCTCGACGGGTGGGACTGAAGCTTTCTTT
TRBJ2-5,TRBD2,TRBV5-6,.,CASSIPRSGGAGTQYF,TGTGCCAGCAGCATCCCCCGGAGCGGGGGGGCGGGGACCCAGTACTTC
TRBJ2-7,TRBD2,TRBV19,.,CASSFTSGGTPSYEQYF,TGTGCCAGTAGTTTCACTAGCGGGGGCACCCCCTCCTACGAGCAGTACTTC
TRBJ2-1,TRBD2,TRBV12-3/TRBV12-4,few,CASSPGLDYNEQFF,TGTGCCAGCTCGCCGGGACTAGACTACAATGAGCAGTTCTTC
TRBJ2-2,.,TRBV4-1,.,CASSQGYTGSHGELFF,TGCGCCAGCAGCCAAGGTTATACAGGGAGCCACGGGGAGCTGTTTTTT
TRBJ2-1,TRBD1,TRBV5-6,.,CASSWGTGGFYEQFF,TGTGCCAGCAGCTGGGGGACAGGGGGCTTTTATGAGCAGTTCTTC
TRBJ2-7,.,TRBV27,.,CASSFGGNYEQYF,TGTGCCAGCAGTTTTGGGGGTAACTACGAGCAGTACTTC
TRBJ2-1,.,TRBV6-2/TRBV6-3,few,CASSYPPELGNNEQFF,TGTGCCAGCAGTTACCCCCCTGAATTGGGAAACAATGAGCAGTTCTTC
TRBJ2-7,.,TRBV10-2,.,CASGLATYEQYF,TGCGCCAGCGGGCTAGCGACTTACGAGCAGTACTTC
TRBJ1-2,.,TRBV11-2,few,CASSPRTGNYGYTF,TGTGCCAGCAGCCCAAGGACCGGTAACTATGGCTACACCTTC
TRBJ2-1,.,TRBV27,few,CAIANIKQEMVQFF,TGTGCCATCGCAAATATCAAACAGGAGATGGTGCAGTTCTTC
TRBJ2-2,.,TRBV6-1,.,CASRSGRGLTGELFF,TGTGCCAGCAGGTCAGGACGGGGATTAACCGGGGAGCTGTTTTTT
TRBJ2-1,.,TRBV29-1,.,CSVRGGTHNEQFF,TGCAGCGTTAGAGGGGGGACCCACAATGAGCAGTTCTTC
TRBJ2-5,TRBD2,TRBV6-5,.,CASSYKATSGDQETQYF,TGTGCCAGCAGTTATAAAGCGACTAGCGGGGACCAAGAGACCCAGTACTTC
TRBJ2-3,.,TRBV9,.,CASSGGRSPDTQYF,TGTGCCAGCAGCGGGGGGCGGTCCCCAGATACGCAGTATTTT
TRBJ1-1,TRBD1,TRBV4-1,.,CASSQESDRGPNTEAFF,TGCGCCAGCAGCCAAGAATCGGACAGGGGCCCGAACACTGAAGCTTTCTTT
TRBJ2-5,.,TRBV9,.,CASSVGEREETQYF,TGTGCCAGCAGCGTAGGAGAGAGGGAAGAGACCCAGTACTTC
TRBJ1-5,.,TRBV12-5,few,CASVRGNQPQHF,TGTGCTAGTGTGCGTGGCAATCAGCCCCAGCATTTT
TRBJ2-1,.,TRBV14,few,CASSQDSRAGLHEQFF,TGTGCCAGCAGCCAAGACTCCAGGGCTGGCCTTCATGAGCAGTTCTTC
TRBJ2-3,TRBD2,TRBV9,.,CASSASLAGGSIDTQYF,TGTGCCAGCAGCGCGTCACTAGCGGGGGGAAGTATAGATACGCAGTATTTT
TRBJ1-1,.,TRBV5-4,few,CASSFEIGGQGEAFF,TGTGCCAGCAGCTTTGAGATCGGGGGGCAGGGTGAAGCTTTCTTT
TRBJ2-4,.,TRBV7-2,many,CASSLYSVTKNIQYF,TGTGCCAGCAGCCTATACAGTGTAACCAAAAACATTCAGTACTTC
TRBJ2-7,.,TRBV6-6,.,CASSSRGTYEQYF,TGTGCCAGCAGCTCGCGGGGAACATACGAGCAGTACTTC
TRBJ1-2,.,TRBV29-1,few,CSVDFPRFYGYTF,TGCAGCGTTGATTTCCCCAGATTCTATGGCTACACCTTC
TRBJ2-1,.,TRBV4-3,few,CASSQDLRGPYNEQFF,TGCGCCAGCAGCCAAGATCTGCGGGGGCCTTACAATGAGCAGTTCTTC
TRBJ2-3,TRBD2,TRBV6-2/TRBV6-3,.,CASSYGTSFAAQYF,TGTGCCAGCAGTTACGGGACTAGCTTCGCGGCGCAGTATTTT
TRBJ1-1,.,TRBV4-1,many,CASRSGFTEAFF,TGCGCCAGCAGATCAGGATTCACTGAAGCTTTCTTT
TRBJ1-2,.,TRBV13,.,CASSLGRRASGYTF,TGTGCCAGCAGCTTAGGGAGGAGGGCGTCGGGCTACACCTTC
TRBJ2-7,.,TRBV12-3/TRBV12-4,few,CASSVRDKSYEQYF,TGTGCCAGCAGCGTCCGGGACAAATCCTACGAGCAGTACTTC
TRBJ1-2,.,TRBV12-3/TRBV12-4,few,CASNGESGYTF,TGTGCCAGCAACGGGGAAAGTGGCTACACCTTC
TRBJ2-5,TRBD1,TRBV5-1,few,CASSLRGRAETQYF,TGCGCCAGCAGCTTGAGGGGGCGGGCAGAGACCCAGTACTTC
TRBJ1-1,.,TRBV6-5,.,CASRRNTEAFF,TGTGCCAGCAGAAGAAACACTGAAGCTTTCTTT
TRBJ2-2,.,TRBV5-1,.,CASSLSTTGTGELFF,TGCGCCAGCAGCTTGTCTACGACTGGTACCGGGGAGCTGTTTTTT
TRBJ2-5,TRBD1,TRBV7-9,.,CASSSPGQQETQYF,TGTGCCAGCAGCTCCCCGGGACAGCAAGAGACCCAGTACTTC
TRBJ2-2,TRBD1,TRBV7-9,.,CASSSRQGVNTGELFF,TGTGCCAGCAGCTCGAGACAGGGGGTTAACACCGGGGAGCTGTTTTTT
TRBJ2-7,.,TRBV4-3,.,CASSRDLNWPSEQYF,TGCGCCAGCAGCCGAGACCTTAATTGGCCCTCCGAGCAGTACTTC